The clone carrying this T cell receptor beta chain was found a few times. With a much larger clone just one base away, this may be a read error. The CDR3 is 14 residues long. V was cut by 0 bases and J by 4 bases, with 9 bases left in between. CDR1 and CDR2 (germline): MNHEY, SVGAGI. This record belongs to a study of molecular identifiers for immune sequencing clone quantification. Previously described methods and listed TCR primers were used for bulk TCR libraries. Using its own MiXCR run on the PCR reads, TCRdb lists one record per CDR3 protein. The sample holds around 480,000 distinct CDR3 sequences, about 25% seen once.

Sequenced material: naive CD8+ T cells from blood, with Jurkat cell RNA spiked in. The subset was: FACS-sorted CD8+CD4-CCR7+CD45RA+ naive T cells. The TCR was taken from a human donor in good health. Some libraries in this study had Jurkat cell RNA spiked in. This chain links TRBV6-5 with TRBJ2-5; D remains unclear. The CDR3 loop is CASSYSGHRETQYF. For the CDR3, the DNA is TGTGCCAGCAGTTACTCAGGTCACCGAGAGACCCAGTACTTC.